Listed here are 29 T cell receptor beta chains from one sample, sequenced in a study of blood T cells in healthy people across ages. Together with a sample-barcoded 5' primer, a J-beta primer mix was included in a second PCR lasting about 7 to 11 cycles. One entry per CDR3 protein results from TCRdb running MiXCR on the 5' RACE reads. The data contain 270,000 or so distinct CDR3 sequences, roughly 27% of them seen just once; the ten biggest clones take up approximately 29%. The sample consisted of blood. These receptors were obtained from a woman in her 70s in good health.

This clonotype has more than one count but fewer than ten. The chain couples TRBV10-3 to TRBJ1-2; D gene unclear. The germline V and J ends were trimmed by 2 bases and 2 bases, with 6 bases remaining between them. Germline CDR1 is ENHRY and CDR2 is SYGVKD. The CDR3 totals 13 residues. CDR3 nucleotides: TGTGCCATCAGTGAGGACACCAACTATGGCTACACCTTC. Translating gives CAISEDTNYGYTF.

V is TRBV28 and J is TRBJ2-7; D may be TRBD1 or TRBD2 (5 bases each). Germline V gives CDR1 MDHEN, CDR2 SYDVKM. The CDR3 is 13 residues long. The germline V and J ends were trimmed by 7 bases and 3 bases, with 13 bases remaining between them. CDR3 sequence: CASKIGDHYEQYF. In nucleotides, the CDR3 is TGTGCCAGCAAAATAGGGGACCACTACGAGCAGTACTTC.

V and J are TRBV18 and TRBJ2-5; tentative D call: TRBD1 (5 bases). There are 13 residues in the CDR3. V was shortened by 2 bases and J by 5 bases, with 9 bases between the two germline ends. Germline V lookup: CDR1 KGHSH, CDR2 LQKENI. The CDR3 here is CASSPDSVETQYF. The CDR3 DNA is TGTGCCAGCTCACCAGACAGCGTCGAGACCCAGTACTTC.

This clonotype was counted only a few times. The rearrangement uses TRBV6-6 and TRBJ2-7; no reliable D call. The end of the DNA fits TRBJ2-1 better, so the J call may be wrong. The CDR3 is made up of 14 amino acids. Germline V gene data show CDR1 as MNHNY and CDR2 as SVGAGI (reference sequence). This CDR3 is CASIIEASNNEQFF. In nucleotides, the CDR3 is TGTGCCAGCATTATAGAGGCGAGCAACAATGAGCAGTTCTTC.

The rearrangement uses TRBV28 and TRBJ2-1; 7 bases are a match to TRBD2. Germline CDR1 reads MDHEN; CDR2 reads SYDVKM. V was clipped by 10 bases and J by 3 bases; unmatched bases: 6. The CDR3 extends over 13 amino acids. For the CDR3, the DNA is TGTGCCATGCGGGCTAGCGGCTACAATGAGCAGTTCTTC. This codes for CAMRASGYNEQFF.

This chain links TRBV6-5 with TRBJ2-1; 8 nucleotides match TRBD2. V was clipped by 0 bases and J by 9 bases; unmatched bases: 13. Germline V gene sequence: CDR1 MNHEY, CDR2 SVGAGI. The CDR3 runs 17 residues. The CDR3 DNA reads TGTGCCAGCAGTTACTCTACGACTTTAGCGGGGAGCGCTGAGCAGTTCTTC. Translated, it gives CASSYSTTLAGSAEQFF.

The CDR3, as DNA: TGTGCCAGCAACTCGCTCGTAACAGATACGCAGTATTTT. Its protein is CASNSLVTDTQYF. The rearrangement joins TRBV7-8 to TRBJ2-3; D uncertain. The CDR3 loop spans 13 amino acids. V was shortened by 7 bases and J by 3 bases, with 11 bases between the two germline ends. The germline V gene encodes CDR1 SGHVS and CDR2 FQNEAQ.

The J gene is TRBJ2-5, the V gene TRBV29-1, with D perhaps TRBD1 or TRBD2 (5 bases each). Germline V gene data show CDR1 as SQVTM and CDR2 as ANQGSEA. V lost 1 base and J 7 bases, leaving 13 bases between the germline ends. The CDR3 consists of 13 residues. The CDR3 DNA is TGCAGCGTTGAAGGGCCTGGGGGAGCGACCCAGTACTTC. This translates into CSVEGPGGATQYF.

This clonotype was detected only a few times. CDR3 region: CASSPANRDGYEQYF. DNA for the CDR3: TGTGCCAGCTCACCCGCCAACAGGGATGGCTACGAGCAGTACTTC. The chain links TRBV18 to TRBJ2-7, with TRBD1 as a possible D gene (6 bases). This CDR3 is 15 amino acids long. Germline V gene data show CDR1 as KGHSH and CDR2 as LQKENI. V was pared by 3 bases and J by 3 bases, with 15 bases between.

The chain recombines TRBV6-6 with TRBJ2-7; D not certain. Germline-derived CDR1 and CDR2 are MNHNY and SVGAGI (reference sequence). The CDR3 spans 13 residues. Trimming took 3 bases from V and 7 from J, leaving 13 bases between them. The CDR3 here is CASSYKWVREQYF. CDR3 nucleotide sequence: TGTGCCAGCAGTTATAAGTGGGTCCGGGAGCAGTACTTC.

This chain links TRBV7-2 with TRBJ2-7; TRBD2 might be the D (6 bases). This CDR3 comprises 15 residues. V shed 5 bases and J shed 2 bases, with 16 bases lying between them. In germline, CDR1 is SGHTA, CDR2 FQGNSA. Written as DNA, the CDR3 is TGTGCCAGCAGCGGGGGACCAGCGGGTCCCTACGAGCAGTACTTC. Encoded protein: CASSGGPAGPYEQYF.

The genes are TRBV7-3 and TRBJ2-2; D may be TRBD1 (6 bases). V lost 2 bases, J lost 6 bases, and 16 bases lay in between. The CDR3 has 16 amino acids. CDR1 is SGHTA and CDR2 is FQGTGA in the germline V gene. The DNA of the CDR3 is TGTGCCAGCAGCTTATATCTTCCCAGGGGTGCCGGGGAGCTGTTTTTT. Residues: CASSLYLPRGAGELFF.

The V gene is TRBV18, the J gene TRBJ2-7, with 7 bases that match TRBD1. The J call may be faulty, since TRBJ2-5 better matches the DNA end. The V gene's germline CDR1 is KGHSH and CDR2 LQKENI. The CDR3 runs 15 residues. The CDR3: CASSPRQGPTETQYF. The CDR3 nucleotides read TGTGCCAGCTCACCGAGACAGGGCCCCACCGAGACCCAGTACTTC.

This clonotype was seen more than once but under ten times. The J gene is TRBJ1-5, the V gene TRBV7-2, with D possibly matching TRBD1 (6 bases). Germline values: CDR1 SGHTA, CDR2 FQGNSA. The CDR3 loop spans 15 amino acids. V lost 5 bases to trimming and J lost 2 bases, with 13 bases between them. DNA for the CDR3: TGTGCCAGCAGCGTCACAGGGATGGGCAATCAGCCCCAGCATTTT. As protein: CASSVTGMGNQPQHF.

The rearrangement links TRBV6-1 to TRBJ2-5; D could derive from TRBD1 or TRBD2 (5 bases each). The CDR3 has 14 residues. The germline CDR1 and CDR2 sequences are MNHNS and SASEGT. V gave up 6 bases and J gave up 1 base, with 12 bases separating them. The CDR3 here is CASSKAGAQETQYF. The CDR3 DNA reads as TGTGCCAGCAGCAAAGCCGGGGCCCAAGAGACCCAGTACTTC.

The rearrangement links TRBV29-1 to TRBJ2-5; D might be TRBD2 (6 bases). With the DNA end fitting TRBJ2-1 better, the J assignment may be wrong. Germline V gives CDR1 SQVTM, CDR2 ANQGSEA. The length of the CDR3 is 13 residues. CDR3 bases: TGCAGCGTTGGTGGCGGGACGGCAGGAGAGCAGTTCTTC. Its protein is CSVGGGTAGEQFF.

This clonotype was seen only a few times. The chain is built from TRBV9 and TRBJ1-4, with D possibly TRBD1 on 5 matching bases. V was clipped by 3 bases and J by 4 bases, with 13 bases between them. Germline CDR1 SGDLS, CDR2 YYNGEE. This CDR3 contains 15 residues. CDR3 coding DNA: TGTGCCAGCAGCGCGGTGCAGGGTGGTAATGAAAAACTGTTTTTT. Translation: CASSAVQGGNEKLFF.

The rearrangement links TRBV7-2 to TRBJ2-1, with unresolved D. The CDR3 extends over 16 amino acids. Trimming left V 3 bases short and J 0 bases short, with 12 bases between. Germline values: CDR1 SGHTA, CDR2 FQGNSA. CDR3 DNA sequence: TGTGCCAGCAGCTTCCAAGCTCCGAGCTCCTACAATGAGCAGTTCTTC. This gives the protein CASSFQAPSSYNEQFF.

The chain has TRBV27 and TRBJ2-1, with 9 positions matching TRBD1. With 3 bases clipped from V and 10 bases from J, the junction kept 10 bases outside the gene matches. The CDR3 spans 15 residues. From germline, CDR1 is MNHEY and CDR2 SMNVEV (reference sequence). The CDR3 loop is CASSFHLNRGQEQFF. CDR3 nucleotides: TGTGCCAGCAGTTTCCACCTCAACAGGGGGCAAGAGCAGTTCTTC.

The chain carries TRBV9 and TRBJ2-1; 7 bases are shared with TRBD2. Germline V gene lookup returns CDR1 SGDLS and CDR2 YYNGEE. CDR3 length equals 14 residues. V lost 0 bases, J lost 7 bases, and 4 bases stayed unmatched. CDR3 nucleotide sequence: TGTGCCAGCAGCGTAGTCCAGGGAGGGAATGAGCAGTTCTTC. Its translation is CASSVVQGGNEQFF.

The chain has TRBV6-6 and TRBJ2-3; D possibly corresponds to TRBD2 (7 bases). CDR3 length equals 15 residues. Germline V gives CDR1 MNHNY, CDR2 SVGAGI (reference sequence). Trimming cost V 0 bases and J 3 bases, with 10 bases left between them. Here the CDR3 reads CASSYSKGGTDTQYF. DNA for the CDR3: TGTGCCAGCAGTTACTCGAAGGGGGGGACAGATACGCAGTATTTT.

This rearrangement joins TRBV5-6 to TRBJ2-5; 7 bases align to TRBD2. The V gene end was trimmed by 1 base and the J gene end by 4 bases; junction bases not matched to a gene: 10. CDR3 length: 16 residues. CDR1 is SGHDT, CDR2 YYEEEE, per germline. The CDR3 loop is CASSLMGGPSGETQYF. The CDR3 DNA reads as TGTGCCAGCAGCTTGATGGGAGGGCCGAGTGGAGAGACCCAGTACTTC.

In this sample, this clonotype turned up a few times. The V gene is TRBV18, the J gene TRBJ2-1, with a weak D call TRBD2 (6 bases). This CDR3 has 14 amino acids. Between the trimmed V and J ends, which lost 3 bases and 8 bases, there was a span of 14 bases. In germline, CDR1 is KGHSH, CDR2 LQKENI. CDR3 bases: TGTGCCAGCTCACCGCCCGCAGCGGGCGATGAGCAGTTCTTC. Amino acids: CASSPPAAGDEQFF.

This clonotype has more than one count but fewer than ten. The chain is built from TRBV20-1 and TRBJ2-3; 8 nucleotides align to TRBD1. The ends lost 4 bases at V and 6 bases at J; junction bases unmatched: 15. Germline V gene lookup returns CDR1 DFQATT and CDR2 SNEGSKA (reference sequence). The CDR3 extends over 16 amino acids. The CDR3 sequence is CSATGGQGLYGDTQYF. CDR3 DNA: TGCAGTGCTACCGGTGGACAGGGTTTATACGGGGATACGCAGTATTTT.

V gene TRBV6-2 or TRBV6-3 combines with J gene TRBJ2-5, with 11 positions matching TRBD2. The assigned J gene may be wrong: the sequence end matches TRBJ2-7 better. The CDR3 is 15 residues long. Per the germline V gene, CDR1 is MNHEY and CDR2 is SVGEGT. CDR3: CASSPRLAGSYEQYF. DNA for the CDR3: TGTGCCAGCAGTCCTCGACTAGCGGGATCCTACGAGCAGTACTTC.

This clonotype was recorded a few times. The chain links TRBV20-1 to TRBJ2-7, with D possibly matching TRBD2 (6 bases). CDR3 length: 15 amino acids. Germline V lookup: CDR1 DFQATT, CDR2 SNEGSKA (reference sequence). V shed 6 bases and J shed 5 bases, with 23 bases lying between them. The CDR3 coding sequence is TGCAGTGCGGGTGGTTCGGGAGTTGGGGGTAACGAGCAGTACTTC. Its protein is CSAGGSGVGGNEQYF.

This clonotype was counted only a few times. This chain joins TRBV20-1 and TRBJ1-1; D not resolved. Germline values: CDR1 DFQATT, CDR2 SNEGSKA (reference sequence). V lost 7 bases, J lost 0 bases, and 15 bases lay in between. The CDR3 is made up of 14 amino acids. The CDR3 sequence: CSVIKLPLNTEAFF. The CDR3 bases are TGCAGTGTGATTAAACTTCCACTGAACACTGAAGCTTTCTTT.

This clonotype occurred a few times. The chain is built from TRBV6-1 and TRBJ1-2; D unresolved. Germline V gene sequence: CDR1 MNHNS, CDR2 SASEGT. The V end was cut by 3 bases, the J end by 7 bases, with 15 bases between. This CDR3 comprises 14 residues. The CDR3: CASSDLKEKFGYTF. In DNA form, the CDR3 reads TGTGCCAGCAGTGATCTTAAGGAAAAATTTGGCTACACCTTC.

J is TRBJ2-5 and V is TRBV20-1; TRBD2 matches at 7 bases. The J call may be incorrect, as the DNA end agrees better with TRBJ2-1. CDR3 length equals 14 residues. Germline CDR1 reads DFQATT; CDR2 reads SNEGSKA (reference sequence). The CDR3 DNA reads as TGCAGTGCTAGAGAGCTAGCGGCTAACAATGAGCAGTTCTTC. This codes for CSARELAANNEQFF.